Listed here is a single T cell receptor (beta chain). Its antigen is still unknown. From the 5' RACE reads, TCRdb called clonotypes with MiXCR, one entry per CDR3 protein. There are around 490,000 distinct CDR3 sequences in the sample; approximately 20% occur only once, and approximately 0.5% lies in the top ten. V dropped 3 bases and J dropped 7; count of bases not matched to a gene: 8. Germline lookup yields CDR1 SNHLY and CDR2 FYNNEI. The CDR3 spans 15 residues. The data derive from a study of identical twins. Overall study results and limits: Where out-of-frame alpha sequences were twin-shared, they showed excess low generation probability. Within cord blood, abundant beta clonotypes carried fewer insertions, but memory repertoires showed no such trend. Donors were not followed over many years; analysis was cross-sectional. Twins' surplus sharing was weaker for beta out-of-frame sequences.

The data were also submitted as part of a second study, on yellow fever vaccine responses in identical twins.

The V gene is TRBV2, the J gene TRBJ2-2; 7 nucleotides agree with TRBD2. Sequenced input: CD4+ T cells sorted from blood. The sequence came from a woman aged 18-35 years in good health. The CDR3 DNA reads as TGTGCCAGCAGTGATGTTGCGGGAGCTGTCGGGGAGCTGTTTTTT. Its translation is CASSDVAGAVGELFF.